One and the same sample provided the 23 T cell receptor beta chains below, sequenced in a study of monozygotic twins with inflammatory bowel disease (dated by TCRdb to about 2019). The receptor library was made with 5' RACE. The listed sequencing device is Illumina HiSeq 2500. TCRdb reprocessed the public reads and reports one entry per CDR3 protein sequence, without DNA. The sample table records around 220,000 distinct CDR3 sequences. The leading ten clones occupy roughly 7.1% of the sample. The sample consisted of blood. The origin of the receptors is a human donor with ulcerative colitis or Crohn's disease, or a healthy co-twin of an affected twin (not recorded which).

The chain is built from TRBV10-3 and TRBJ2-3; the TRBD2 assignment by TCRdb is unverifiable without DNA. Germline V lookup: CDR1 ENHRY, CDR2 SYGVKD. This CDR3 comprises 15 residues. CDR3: CAISPSGSTTDTQYF.

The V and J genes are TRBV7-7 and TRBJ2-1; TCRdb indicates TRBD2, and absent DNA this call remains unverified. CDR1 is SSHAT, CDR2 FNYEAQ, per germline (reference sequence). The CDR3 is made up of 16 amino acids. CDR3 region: CASAPLSGGRYNEQFF.

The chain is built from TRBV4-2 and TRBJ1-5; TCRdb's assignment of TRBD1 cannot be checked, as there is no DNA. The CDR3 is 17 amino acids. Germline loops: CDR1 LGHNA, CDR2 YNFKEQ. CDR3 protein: CASSREGTGQPNQPQHF.

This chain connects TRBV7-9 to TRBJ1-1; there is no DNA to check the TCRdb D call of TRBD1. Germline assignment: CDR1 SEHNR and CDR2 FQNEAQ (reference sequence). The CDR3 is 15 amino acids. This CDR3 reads CASSSTRQGGSEAFF. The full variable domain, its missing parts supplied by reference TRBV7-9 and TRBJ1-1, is DTGVSQNPRHKITKRGQNVTFRCDPISEHNRLYWYRQTLGQGPEFLTYFQNEAQLEKSRLLSDRFSAERPKGSFSTLEIQRTEQGDSAMYLCASSSTRQGGSEAFFGQGTRLTVV.

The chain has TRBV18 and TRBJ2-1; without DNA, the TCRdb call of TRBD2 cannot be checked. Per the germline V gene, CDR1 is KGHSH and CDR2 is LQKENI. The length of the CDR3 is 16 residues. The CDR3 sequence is CASSPLAGGSYNEQFF.

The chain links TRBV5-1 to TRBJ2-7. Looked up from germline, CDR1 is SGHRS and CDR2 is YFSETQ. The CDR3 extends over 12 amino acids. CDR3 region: CASSLDRVEQYF. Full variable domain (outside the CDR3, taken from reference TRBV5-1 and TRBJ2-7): KAGVTQTPRYLIKTRGQQVTLSCSPISGHRSVSWYQQTPGQGLQFLFEYFSETQRNKGNFPGRFSGRQFSNSRSEMNVSTLELGDSALYLCASSLDRVEQYFGPGTRLTVT.

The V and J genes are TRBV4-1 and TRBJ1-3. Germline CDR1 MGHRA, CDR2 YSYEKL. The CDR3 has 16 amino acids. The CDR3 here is CASSQATLYSGNTIYF.

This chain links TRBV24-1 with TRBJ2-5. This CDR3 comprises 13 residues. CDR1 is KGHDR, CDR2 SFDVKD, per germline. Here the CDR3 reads CATSDPKRETQYF.

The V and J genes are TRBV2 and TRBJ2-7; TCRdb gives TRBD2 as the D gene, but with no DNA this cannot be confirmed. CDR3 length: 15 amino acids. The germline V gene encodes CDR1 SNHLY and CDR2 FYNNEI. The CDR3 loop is CASSPPGTSGPEQYF. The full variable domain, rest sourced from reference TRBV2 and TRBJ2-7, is EPEVTQTPSHQVTQMGQEVILRCVPISNHLYFYWYRQILGQKVEFLVSFYNNEISEKSEIFDDQFSVERPDGSNFTLKIRSTKLEDSAMYFCASSPPGTSGPEQYFGPGTRLTVT.

CDR3 sequence: CASSSRNEGNEQFF. This chain connects TRBV11-2 to TRBJ2-1; the TRBD2 assignment by TCRdb is unverifiable without DNA. The CDR3 is 14 residues long. The germline CDR1 and CDR2 sequences are SGHAT and FQNNGV.

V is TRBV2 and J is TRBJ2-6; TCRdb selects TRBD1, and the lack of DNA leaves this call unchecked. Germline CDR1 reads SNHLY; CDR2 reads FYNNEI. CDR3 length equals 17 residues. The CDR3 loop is CASSEGTGWSGANVLTF.

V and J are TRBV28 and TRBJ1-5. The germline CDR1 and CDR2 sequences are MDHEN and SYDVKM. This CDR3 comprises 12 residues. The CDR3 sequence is CASSLSGQPQHF.

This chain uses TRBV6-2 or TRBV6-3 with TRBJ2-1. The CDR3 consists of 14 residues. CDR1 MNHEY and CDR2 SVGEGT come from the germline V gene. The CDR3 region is CASSNPWTYNEQFF.

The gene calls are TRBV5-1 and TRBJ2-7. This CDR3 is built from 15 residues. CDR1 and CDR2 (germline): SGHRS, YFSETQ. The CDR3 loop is CASSLDPRSSYEQYF.

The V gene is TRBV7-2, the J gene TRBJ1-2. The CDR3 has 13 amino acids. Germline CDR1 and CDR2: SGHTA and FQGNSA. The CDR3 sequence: CASSLEAGSGYTF.

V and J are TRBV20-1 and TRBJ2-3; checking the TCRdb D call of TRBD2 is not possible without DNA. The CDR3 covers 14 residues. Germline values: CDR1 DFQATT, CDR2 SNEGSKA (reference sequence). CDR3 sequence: CSARVSGSVNTQYF.

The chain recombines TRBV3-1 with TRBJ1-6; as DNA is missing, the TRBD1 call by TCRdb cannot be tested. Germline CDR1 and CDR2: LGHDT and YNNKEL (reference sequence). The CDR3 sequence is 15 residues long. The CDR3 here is CASAKGDRGNSPLHF.

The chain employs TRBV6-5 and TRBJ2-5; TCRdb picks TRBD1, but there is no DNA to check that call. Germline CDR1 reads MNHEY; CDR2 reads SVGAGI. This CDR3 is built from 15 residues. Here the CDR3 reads CASSYSAGVKETQYF.

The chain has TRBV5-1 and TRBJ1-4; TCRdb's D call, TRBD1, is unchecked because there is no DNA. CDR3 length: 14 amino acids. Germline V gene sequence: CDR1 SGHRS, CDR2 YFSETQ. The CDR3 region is CASNPTGVQEKLFF.

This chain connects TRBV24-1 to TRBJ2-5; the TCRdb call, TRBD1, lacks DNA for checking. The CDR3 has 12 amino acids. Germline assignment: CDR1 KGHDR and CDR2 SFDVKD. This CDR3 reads CATSGGGETQYF.

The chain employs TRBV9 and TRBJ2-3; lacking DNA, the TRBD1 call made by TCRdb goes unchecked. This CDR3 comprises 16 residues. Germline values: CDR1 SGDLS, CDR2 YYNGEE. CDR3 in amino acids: CASTRGRDTRTDTQYF. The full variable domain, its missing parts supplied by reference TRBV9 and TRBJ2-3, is DSGVTQTPKHLITATGQRVTLRCSPRSGDLSVYWYQQSLDQGLQFLIQYYNGEERAKGNILERFSAQQFPDLHSELNLSSLELGDSALYFCASTRGRDTRTDTQYFGPGTRLTVL.

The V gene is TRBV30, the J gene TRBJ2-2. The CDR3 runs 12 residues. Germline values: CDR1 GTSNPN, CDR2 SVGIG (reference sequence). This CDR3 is CAWSANTGELFF.

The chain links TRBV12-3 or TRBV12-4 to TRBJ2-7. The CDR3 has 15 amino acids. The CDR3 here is CASSFGSGGFYEQYF.